The rows below give T cell receptor beta chains drawn from one sample of a study of shared T cell receptors in the human thymus. This table comes from immunoSEQ multiplex PCR, and its TCRdb copy is limited to in-frame clones, with some not included. The repertoire consists of 640,000 or so clones, with about 90% occurring once and the leading ten covering 0.0094%. This sample also belongs to another study, concerning human thymus T cells.

Sequenced: thymocytes. The receptors stem from a boy in the first two years of life with a congenital heart defect. CDR3s include the opening cysteine and the closing phenylalanine or tryptophan. The D gene is left open where the match is weak. A clone size is listed for some rows: how often the clone was seen (once, few, many), or a class if it is expanded.

v_call: TRBV30; d_call: TRBD1; j_call: TRBJ1-1; clone_size: .; cdr3_nt: TGTGCCTGGAGCGACAATACAGGGGGGAACACTGAAGCTTTCTTT; cdr3_aa: CAWSDNTGGNTEAFF
v_call: TRBV2; d_call: .; j_call: TRBJ2-2; clone_size: .; cdr3_nt: TGTGCCAGCAAACTGCCTAGCGAGAACACCGGGGAGCTGTTTTTT; cdr3_aa: CASKLPSENTGELFF
v_call: TRBV5-5; d_call: .; j_call: TRBJ1-1; clone_size: .; cdr3_nt: TGTGCCAGCAGCGGCAGGGTTGGGAACACTGAAGCTTTCTTT; cdr3_aa: CASSGRVGNTEAFF
v_call: TRBV5-6; d_call: .; j_call: TRBJ1-2; clone_size: .; cdr3_nt: TGTGCCAGCAGCTTGTTTCCAGGGTACTATGGCTACACCTTC; cdr3_aa: CASSLFPGYYGYTF
v_call: TRBV27; d_call: TRBD1; j_call: TRBJ2-4; clone_size: .; cdr3_nt: TGTGCCAGCAGTCCTAGGGGGCTTGTAAACATTCAGTACTTC; cdr3_aa: CASSPRGLVNIQYF
v_call: TRBV6-6; d_call: .; j_call: TRBJ2-1; clone_size: .; cdr3_nt: TGTGCCAGCACGGAGAGTAGAGCCTATGAGCAGTTCTTC; cdr3_aa: CASTESRAYEQFF
v_call: TRBV5-4; d_call: TRBD1; j_call: TRBJ1-2; clone_size: once; cdr3_nt: TGTGCCAGCAGCTTCGGCAGGGCGGGACAGGTCTATGGCTACACCTTC; cdr3_aa: CASSFGRAGQVYGYTF
v_call: TRBV5-6; d_call: .; j_call: TRBJ2-4; clone_size: .; cdr3_nt: TGTGCCAGCAGATCTCGGGACAAGGACATTCAGTACTTC; cdr3_aa: CASRSRDKDIQYF
v_call: TRBV25-1; d_call: TRBD2; j_call: TRBJ2-2; clone_size: .; cdr3_nt: TGTGCCAGCAGCGGAGCGGGAGGGTTCACCGGGGAGCTGTTTTTT; cdr3_aa: CASSGAGGFTGELFF
v_call: TRBV5-1; d_call: TRBD2; j_call: TRBJ2-2; clone_size: .; cdr3_nt: TGCGCCAGCAGCTTCGGAGCTGGAACTAGCGGGACCGGGGAGCTGTTTTTT; cdr3_aa: CASSFGAGTSGTGELFF
v_call: TRBV14; d_call: TRBD2; j_call: TRBJ2-1; clone_size: .; cdr3_nt: TGTGCCAGCAGGCCTCTCTTAGCGGGAGGGTCGCGGAATGAGCAGTTCTTC; cdr3_aa: CASRPLLAGGSRNEQFF
v_call: TRBV15; d_call: TRBD2; j_call: TRBJ2-5; clone_size: .; cdr3_nt: TGTGCCACCAGCAGAGTGGGTAGCGGGGCCCAAGAGACCCAGTACTTC; cdr3_aa: CATSRVGSGAQETQYF
v_call: TRBV11-2; d_call: TRBD1; j_call: TRBJ1-1; clone_size: once; cdr3_nt: TGTGCCAGCAGCTCCGATGACAGGGGGTACACTGAAGCTTTCTTT; cdr3_aa: CASSSDDRGYTEAFF
v_call: TRBV12-5; d_call: .; j_call: TRBJ2-2; clone_size: .; cdr3_nt: TGTGCTAGTGGTTTGCCGCTAGGGGGACGTCGGGAGCTGTTTTTT; cdr3_aa: CASGLPLGGRRELFF
v_call: TRBV25-1; d_call: .; j_call: TRBJ1-5; clone_size: .; cdr3_nt: TGTGCCAGCAGTGAATCGGGACACTATAGCAATCAGCCCCAGCATTTT; cdr3_aa: CASSESGHYSNQPQHF
v_call: TRBV19; d_call: TRBD1; j_call: TRBJ1-5; clone_size: .; cdr3_nt: TGTGCCAGTAGTACCCGGGACACAGGGGATCAGCCCCAGCATTTT; cdr3_aa: CASSTRDTGDQPQHF
v_call: TRBV11-2; d_call: TRBD1; j_call: TRBJ2-3; clone_size: .; cdr3_nt: TGTGCCAGCAGCTTAGGAAGAACAGGGGCGACAGATACGCAGTATTTT; cdr3_aa: CASSLGRTGATDTQYF
v_call: TRBV4-3; d_call: .; j_call: TRBJ2-3; clone_size: few; cdr3_nt: TGCGCCAGCAGCCAAGAGAGGCCCATGTCAGATACGCAGTATTTT; cdr3_aa: CASSQERPMSDTQYF
v_call: TRBV29-1; d_call: .; j_call: TRBJ2-7; clone_size: .; cdr3_nt: TGCAGCGTCCGGGGAATGTGGAACGAGCAGTACTTC; cdr3_aa: CSVRGMWNEQYF
v_call: TRBV19; d_call: .; j_call: TRBJ1-5; clone_size: .; cdr3_nt: TGTGCCAGTAGAAGCTCCCGGGACTTTCACAATCAGCCCCAGCATTTT; cdr3_aa: CASRSSRDFHNQPQHF
v_call: TRBV6-1; d_call: TRBD2; j_call: TRBJ2-7; clone_size: .; cdr3_nt: TGTGCCAGCAGTGAATCGACTAGCGATGCCTACGAGCAGTACTTC; cdr3_aa: CASSESTSDAYEQYF
v_call: TRBV18; d_call: TRBD1; j_call: TRBJ2-7; clone_size: .; cdr3_nt: TGTGCCAGCTCAGTGGCCCCCGGGACAGGGGACTACGAGCAGTACTTC; cdr3_aa: CASSVAPGTGDYEQYF
v_call: TRBV9; d_call: .; j_call: TRBJ1-6; clone_size: .; cdr3_nt: TGTGCCAGCAGCGAACATTCAGGGGATAATTCACCCCTCCACTTT; cdr3_aa: CASSEHSGDNSPLHF
v_call: TRBV27; d_call: TRBD2; j_call: TRBJ2-3; clone_size: .; cdr3_nt: TGTGCCAGCAGTTTATCGAAGCCTAGACTAGCGGGGGGCGTCACAGATACGCAGTATTTT; cdr3_aa: CASSLSKPRLAGGVTDTQYF
v_call: TRBV7-9; d_call: TRBD1; j_call: TRBJ1-6; clone_size: few; cdr3_nt: TGTGCCAGCGGGGAAGGGACAGATAGAAGCAATTCACCCCTCCACTTT; cdr3_aa: CASGEGTDRSNSPLHF
v_call: TRBV14; d_call: .; j_call: TRBJ1-2; clone_size: .; cdr3_nt: TGTGCCAGCAGCCGCGCAGGGGCCTATGGCTACACCTTC; cdr3_aa: CASSRAGAYGYTF
v_call: TRBV9; d_call: .; j_call: TRBJ1-3; clone_size: .; cdr3_nt: TGTGCCAGCAGCGTAGCCGAGACAGCCACCTTCTCTGGAAACACCATATATTTT; cdr3_aa: CASSVAETATFSGNTIYF
v_call: TRBV28; d_call: .; j_call: TRBJ1-5; clone_size: few; cdr3_nt: TGTGCCAGCAGTGGACAGTGGGAAGGAGATCAGCCCCAGCATTTT; cdr3_aa: CASSGQWEGDQPQHF
v_call: TRBV28; d_call: .; j_call: TRBJ2-6; clone_size: few; cdr3_nt: TGTGCCAGCAGTGACCAGGCCTCTGGGGCCAACGTCCTGACTTTC; cdr3_aa: CASSDQASGANVLTF
v_call: TRBV9; d_call: TRBD1; j_call: TRBJ1-1; clone_size: .; cdr3_nt: TGTGCCAGCAGCGAGGGACAGCTAAACACTGAAGCTTTCTTT; cdr3_aa: CASSEGQLNTEAFF
v_call: TRBV4-3; d_call: .; j_call: TRBJ2-3; clone_size: .; cdr3_nt: TGCGCCAGCAGCCAAGAGGGGAGAGGCACAGATACGCAGTATTTT; cdr3_aa: CASSQEGRGTDTQYF
v_call: TRBV10-1; d_call: .; j_call: TRBJ2-7; clone_size: once; cdr3_nt: TGCGCCAGCAGTGTGGGCAGGGTGGCCTACGAGCAGTACTTC; cdr3_aa: CASSVGRVAYEQYF
v_call: TRBV27; d_call: TRBD1; j_call: TRBJ2-7; clone_size: .; cdr3_nt: TGTGCCAGCAGTGAGGGACAGGGGGGGTCTTACGAGCAGTACTTC; cdr3_aa: CASSEGQGGSYEQYF
v_call: TRBV7-9; d_call: TRBD2; j_call: TRBJ2-7; clone_size: .; cdr3_nt: TGTGCCAGCAGCTTAGAGGGACTAGTAAACTACGAGCAGTACTTC; cdr3_aa: CASSLEGLVNYEQYF
v_call: TRBV5-4; d_call: TRBD1; j_call: TRBJ2-3; clone_size: .; cdr3_nt: TGTGCCAGCAGCCAAAACCTCACAGGGGGCGGAGATACGCAGTATTTT; cdr3_aa: CASSQNLTGGGDTQYF
v_call: TRBV6-5; d_call: .; j_call: TRBJ1-1; clone_size: .; cdr3_nt: TGTGCCAGCAGTTTCGCGGGGTTTCAGGCTTTCTTT; cdr3_aa: CASSFAGFQAFF
v_call: TRBV10-3; d_call: TRBD2; j_call: TRBJ2-7; clone_size: .; cdr3_nt: TGTGCCATCAGTGAGTCGACTAGCGGGGGCCACGAGCAGTACTTC; cdr3_aa: CAISESTSGGHEQYF
v_call: TRBV5-6; d_call: .; j_call: TRBJ1-5; clone_size: .; cdr3_nt: TGTGCCAGCAGCTCATTAATCGGGGATCAGCCCCAGCATTTT; cdr3_aa: CASSSLIGDQPQHF
v_call: TRBV20-1; d_call: .; j_call: TRBJ2-1; clone_size: few; cdr3_nt: TGCAGTGCCAACAGGCCGGGTGAGCAGTTCTTC; cdr3_aa: CSANRPGEQFF
v_call: TRBV5-1; d_call: .; j_call: TRBJ2-5; clone_size: .; cdr3_nt: TGCGCCAGCAGCGACGGACGGGGGAGAGAGACCCAGTACTTC; cdr3_aa: CASSDGRGRETQYF